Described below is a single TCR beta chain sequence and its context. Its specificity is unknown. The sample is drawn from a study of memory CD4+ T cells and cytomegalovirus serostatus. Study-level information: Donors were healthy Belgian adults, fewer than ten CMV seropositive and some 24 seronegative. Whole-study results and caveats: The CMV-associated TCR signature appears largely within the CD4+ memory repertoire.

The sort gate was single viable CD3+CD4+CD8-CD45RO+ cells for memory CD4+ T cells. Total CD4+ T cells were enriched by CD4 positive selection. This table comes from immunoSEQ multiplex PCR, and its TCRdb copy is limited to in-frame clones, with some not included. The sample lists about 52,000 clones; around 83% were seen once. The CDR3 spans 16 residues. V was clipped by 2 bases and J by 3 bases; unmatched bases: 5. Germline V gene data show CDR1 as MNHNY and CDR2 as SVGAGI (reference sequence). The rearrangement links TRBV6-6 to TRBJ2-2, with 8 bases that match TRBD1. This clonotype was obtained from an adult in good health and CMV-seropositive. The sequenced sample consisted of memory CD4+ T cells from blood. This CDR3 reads CASSYRRTGYTGELFF. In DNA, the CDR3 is TGTGCCAGCAGTTACCGTCGGACAGGGTACACCGGGGAGCTGTTTTTT.